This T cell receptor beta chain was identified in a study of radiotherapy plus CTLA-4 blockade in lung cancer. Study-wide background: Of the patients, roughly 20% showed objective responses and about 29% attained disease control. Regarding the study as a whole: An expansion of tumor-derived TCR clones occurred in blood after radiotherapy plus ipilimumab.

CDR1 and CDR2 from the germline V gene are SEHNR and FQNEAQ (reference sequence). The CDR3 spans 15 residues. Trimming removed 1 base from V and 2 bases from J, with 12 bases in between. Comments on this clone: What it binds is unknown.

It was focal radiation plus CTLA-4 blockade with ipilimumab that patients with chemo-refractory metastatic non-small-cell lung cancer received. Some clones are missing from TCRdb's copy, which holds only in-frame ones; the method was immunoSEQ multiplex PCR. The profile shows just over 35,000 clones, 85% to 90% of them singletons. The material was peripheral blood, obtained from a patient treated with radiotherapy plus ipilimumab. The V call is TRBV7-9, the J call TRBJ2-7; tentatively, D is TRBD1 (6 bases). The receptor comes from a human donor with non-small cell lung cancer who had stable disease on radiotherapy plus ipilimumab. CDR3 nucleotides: TGTGCCAGCAGCTTAGTAAGTGACAGGCCCTACGAGCAGTACTTC. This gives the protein CASSLVSDRPYEQYF.